The rows below give T cell receptor beta chains drawn from one sample of a study of cytomegalovirus exposure and HLA in healthy donors. Data came from immunoSEQ multiplex PCR; TCRdb stores just in-frame clones and leaves some out. The data show about 57,000 clones, just under 75% seen once. The source material was PBMCs. These receptors were collected from a man aged 30 to 39 in good health and CMV-seropositive. Each CDR3 is given with its conserved first and last residue.

v_call	j_call	cdr3_aa
TRBV7-9	TRBJ1-5	CASSLVTRGQGANQPQHF
TRBV7-8	TRBJ1-1	CASSLASSGARTEAFF
TRBV30	TRBJ2-7	CAWRAGLAGWADEQYF
TRBV28	TRBJ2-1	CASSFRLLSYNEQFF
TRBV9	TRBJ1-4	CASSPQQGNEKLFF
TRBV6-6	TRBJ1-1	CASSIRDRACEAFF
TRBV10-3	TRBJ2-3	CATWTGVTDTQYF
TRBV5-1	TRBJ2-3	CASSLQYGIGTDTQYF
TRBV4-1	TRBJ1-2	CASSQPQGAHYGYTF
TRBV28	TRBJ1-1	CASSRAGTEAFF
TRBV4-1	TRBJ1-2	CASSQGGPFPYYGYTF
TRBV10-3	TRBJ1-6	CAISEIVSPLINSPLHF
TRBV5-5	TRBJ1-5	CASSFVRGQPQHF
TRBV18	TRBJ1-1	CASSPKGTGGFNTEAFF
TRBV19	TRBJ1-5	CASIERGAGNQPQHF
TRBV6-1	TRBJ1-1	CASSRTGIGNTEAFF
TRBV5-6	TRBJ2-4	CASSLSAGKNIQYF
TRBV15	TRBJ2-3	CATTAGTDTQYF
TRBV7-2	TRBJ2-5	CASSWTSGEETQYF
TRBV4-2	TRBJ1-1	CASSQDYATRRVTEAFF
TRBV27	TRBJ1-5	CASSGSGTRNQPQHF
TRBV4-3	TRBJ2-1	CASSQVLTSGGPYNEQFF
TRBV27	TRBJ1-5	CASRRSGSNQPQHF
TRBV4-2	TRBJ2-2	CASSQSGQGVGELFF
TRBV6-5	TRBJ1-1	CASSYGGRGLSEAFF
TRBV6-5	TRBJ2-1	CASSSPFRTRGDEQFF
TRBV10-3	TRBJ1-6	CAISESAAGDNSPLHF
TRBV28	TRBJ1-1	CASSGDRVNPARARREAFF
TRBV5-6	TRBJ2-1	CASNLRPVTNEQFF
TRBV7-2	TRBJ1-2	CASSPGQGTYGYTF
TRBV15	TRBJ2-7	CATSRPQGTYEQYF
TRBV18	-	CASSQQSGTGWYEQYF
TRBV18	TRBJ1-1	CASSDSMNTEAFF
TRBV29-1	TRBJ1-1	CSVNRGGVDTEAFF
TRBV6-5	TRBJ2-1	CASSYSNSPSGGEQFF